This T cell receptor (beta chain) derives from a study of blood T cell repertoires in COVID-19. This CDR3 region has 13 residues. The germline gives CDR1 SGHTA, CDR2 FQGNSA. V trimming: 7 bases; J trimming: 5 bases; junction bases outside the gene matches: 6. As processed by the authors: Quantification of nucleated cells was approximated via reference gene primer amplification. Method: immunoSEQ multiplex PCR; TCRdb's copy keeps in-frame clones and lacks some. V and J calls plus clone size are reproduced from that table; the DNA served to infer D and trimming. The repertoire has roughly 160,000 clones, approximately 88% of them found once; the top ten carry 13%.

The sequence derives from a woman aged 55-75 years who had recovered from COVID-19. The sample taken for sequencing was PBMCs or T cells enriched from blood (not recorded which). The rearrangement uses TRBV7-2 and TRBJ1-2; 8 bases fit TRBD1. For the CDR3, the DNA is TGTGCCAGCAACCAAGGACAGGGATATGGCTACACCTTC. Translated, it gives CASNQGQGYGYTF.